The 5 T cell receptor beta chains below were found in one sample sequenced in a study of cytomegalovirus exposure and HLA in healthy donors. The primer mix had 60 Vbeta and 13 Jbeta primers. Only in-frame clones appear in the TCRdb table, and some are missing; sequencing was by immunoSEQ multiplex PCR. The sample carries approximately 130,000 clones, around four fifths recorded once. Material: PBMCs. These receptors were collected from a man aged 35 to 55 in good health and CMV-seronegative.

The gene calls are TRBV6-5 and TRBJ1-6; 8 bases are a match to TRBD1. V lost 3 bases to trimming and J lost 10 bases; unmatched junction nucleotides: 8. The CDR3 extends over 15 amino acids. Germline lookup yields CDR1 MNHEY and CDR2 SVGAGI. The CDR3 DNA reads as TGTGCCAGCAGTTATGGTGGACAGGGTTCATCACCCCTCCACTTT. Translated, it gives CASSYGGQGSSPLHF.

The V and J genes are TRBV19 and TRBJ1-5; 9 bases are a match to TRBD1. The CDR3 length is 12 residues. The trim removed 9 bases at V and 7 bases at J, leaving 4 bases unmatched. CDR1 is LNHDA and CDR2 is SQIVND in the germline V gene (reference sequence). CDR3 coding DNA: TGTGCCAGCGCACAGGGGGCCCAGCCCCAGCATTTT. Translated: CASAQGAQPQHF.

The J gene is TRBJ1-5, the V gene TRBV18, with D perhaps TRBD1 (6 bases). The V end was cut by 3 bases, the J end by 5 bases, with 11 bases between. CDR1 and CDR2 (germline): KGHSH, LQKENI. The CDR3 runs to 14 residues. CDR3 in DNA: TGTGCCAGCTCACCCGGCAGGGGTCATCAGCCCCAGCATTTT. Amino acid sequence: CASSPGRGHQPQHF.

The genes are TRBV6-5 and TRBJ1-2; 7 bases align to TRBD1. The ends lost 4 bases at V and 4 bases at J; junction bases unmatched: 6. Germline CDR1 MNHEY, CDR2 SVGAGI. This CDR3 is 14 amino acids long. The CDR3 DNA sequence: TGTGCCAGCAGTTCCGACAGGGACGGCTATGGCTACACCTTC. It codes for CASSSDRDGYGYTF.

The chain employs TRBV7-6 and TRBJ2-1; perhaps TRBD2 as D (5 bases). V lost 5 bases and J 5 bases, leaving 13 bases between the germline ends. Germline CDR1 reads SGHVS; CDR2 reads FNYEAQ. The CDR3 runs 14 residues. CDR3 nucleotide sequence: TGTGCCAGCAGCCAGGAGCGGACGCACAATGAGCAGTTCTTC. Residues: CASSQERTHNEQFF.